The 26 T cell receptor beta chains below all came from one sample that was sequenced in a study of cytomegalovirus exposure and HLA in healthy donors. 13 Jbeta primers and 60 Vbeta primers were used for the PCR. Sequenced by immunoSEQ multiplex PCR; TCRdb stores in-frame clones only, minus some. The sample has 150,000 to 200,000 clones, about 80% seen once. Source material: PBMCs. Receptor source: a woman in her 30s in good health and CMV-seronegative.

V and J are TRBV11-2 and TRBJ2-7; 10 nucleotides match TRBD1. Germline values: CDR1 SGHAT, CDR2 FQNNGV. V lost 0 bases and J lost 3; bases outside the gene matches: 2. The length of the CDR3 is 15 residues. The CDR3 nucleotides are TGTGCCAGCAGCTTAGAGGGACAGGGGCACTACGAGCAGTACTTC. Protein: CASSLEGQGHYEQYF.

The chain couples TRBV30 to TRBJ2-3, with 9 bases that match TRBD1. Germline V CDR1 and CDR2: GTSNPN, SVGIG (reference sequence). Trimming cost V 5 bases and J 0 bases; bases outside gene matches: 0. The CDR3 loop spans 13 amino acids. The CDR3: CAWGTGSTDTQYF. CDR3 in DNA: TGTGCCTGGGGGACAGGGAGCACAGATACGCAGTATTTT.

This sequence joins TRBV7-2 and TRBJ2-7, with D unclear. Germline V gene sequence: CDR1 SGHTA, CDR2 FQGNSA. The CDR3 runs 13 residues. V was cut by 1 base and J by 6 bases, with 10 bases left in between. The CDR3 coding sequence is TGTGCCAGCAGCTTAGTGAAGATCGGCGAGCAGTACTTC. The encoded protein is CASSLVKIGEQYF.

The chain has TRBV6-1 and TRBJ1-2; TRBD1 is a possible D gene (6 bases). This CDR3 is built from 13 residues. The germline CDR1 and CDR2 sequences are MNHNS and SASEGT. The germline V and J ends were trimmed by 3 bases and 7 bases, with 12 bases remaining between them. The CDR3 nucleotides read TGTGCCAGCAGTGAGACAGGAGTTGCTGGCTACACCTTC. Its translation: CASSETGVAGYTF.

The CDR3 is CASSLPLKVDYTEAFF. The CDR3, as DNA: TGTGCCAGCAGCTTACCCCTTAAGGTTGACTACACTGAAGCTTTCTTT. The rearrangement uses TRBV7-9 and TRBJ1-1; D is unresolved. Between the trimmed V and J ends, which lost 2 bases and 3 bases, there was a span of 16 bases. Germline lookup yields CDR1 SEHNR and CDR2 FQNEAQ (reference sequence). The CDR3 is 16 residues long.

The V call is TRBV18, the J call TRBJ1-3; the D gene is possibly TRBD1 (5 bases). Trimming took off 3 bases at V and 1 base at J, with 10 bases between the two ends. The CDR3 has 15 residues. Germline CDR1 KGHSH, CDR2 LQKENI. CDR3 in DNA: TGTGCCAGCTCACCTAATCAGGGATCTGGAAACACCATATATTTT. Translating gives CASSPNQGSGNTIYF.

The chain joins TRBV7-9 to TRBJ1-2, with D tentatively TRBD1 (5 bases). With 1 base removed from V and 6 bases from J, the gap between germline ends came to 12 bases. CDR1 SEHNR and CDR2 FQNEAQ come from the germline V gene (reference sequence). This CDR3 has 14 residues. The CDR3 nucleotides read TGTGCCAGCAGCTTAGTGGGGCAAGCCCATGGCTACACCTTC. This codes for CASSLVGQAHGYTF.

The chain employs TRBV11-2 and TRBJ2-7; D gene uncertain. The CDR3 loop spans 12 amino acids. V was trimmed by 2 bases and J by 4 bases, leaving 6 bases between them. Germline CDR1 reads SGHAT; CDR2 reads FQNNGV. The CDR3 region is CASSLLDYEQYF. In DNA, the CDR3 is TGTGCCAGCAGCTTATTAGATTACGAGCAGTACTTC. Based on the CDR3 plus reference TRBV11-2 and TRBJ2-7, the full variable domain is EAGVAQSPRYKIIEKRQSVAFWCNPISGHATLYWYQQILGQGPKLLIQFQNNGVVDDSQLPKDRFSAERLKGVDSTLKIQPAKLEDSAVYLCASSLLDYEQYFGPGTRLTVT.

CDR3 residues: CASSLVVQAPTGELFF. The CDR3 nucleotides read TGTGCCAGCAGCTTAGTCGTCCAGGCCCCCACCGGGGAGCTGTTTTTT. This chain connects TRBV7-6 to TRBJ2-2; D is ambiguous. The CDR3 covers 16 residues. Trimming removed 1 base from V and 4 bases from J, with 13 bases in between. Germline CDR1 and CDR2: SGHVS and FNYEAQ.

This CDR3 reads CASTAAPSSYNEQFF. The CDR3, as DNA: TGTGCCAGCACTGCGGCCCCCAGCTCCTACAATGAGCAGTTCTTC. V and J are TRBV7-9 and TRBJ2-1, with unresolved D. CDR1 and CDR2 (germline): SEHNR, FQNEAQ (reference sequence). The CDR3 has 15 residues. V was cut by 7 bases and J by 0 bases, with 13 bases left in between.

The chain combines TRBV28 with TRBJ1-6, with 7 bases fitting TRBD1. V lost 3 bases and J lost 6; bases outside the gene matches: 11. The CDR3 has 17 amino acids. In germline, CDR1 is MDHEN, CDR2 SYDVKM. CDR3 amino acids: CASSFVTDGTVNSPLHF. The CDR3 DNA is TGTGCCAGCAGTTTTGTGACTGACGGGACAGTTAATTCACCCCTCCACTTT.

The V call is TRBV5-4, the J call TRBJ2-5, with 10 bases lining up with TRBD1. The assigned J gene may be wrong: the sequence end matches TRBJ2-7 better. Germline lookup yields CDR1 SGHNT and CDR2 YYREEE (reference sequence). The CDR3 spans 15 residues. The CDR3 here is CASSLLGQGPHEQYF. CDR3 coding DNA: TGTGCCAGCAGCTTGTTGGGACAGGGGCCCCACGAGCAGTACTTC.

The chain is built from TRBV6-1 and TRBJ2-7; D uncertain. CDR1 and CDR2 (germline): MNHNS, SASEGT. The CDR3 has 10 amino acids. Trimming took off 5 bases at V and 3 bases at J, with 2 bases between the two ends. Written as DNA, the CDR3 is TGTGCCAGCAGTTACTACGAGCAGTACTTC. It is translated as CASSYYEQYF.

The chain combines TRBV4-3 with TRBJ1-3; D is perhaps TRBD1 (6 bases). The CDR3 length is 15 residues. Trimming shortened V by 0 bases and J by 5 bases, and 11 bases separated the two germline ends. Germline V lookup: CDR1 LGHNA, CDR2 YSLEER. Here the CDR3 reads CASSQDWQGRNTIYF. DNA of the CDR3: TGCGCCAGCAGCCAAGATTGGCAGGGGAGAAACACCATATATTTT.

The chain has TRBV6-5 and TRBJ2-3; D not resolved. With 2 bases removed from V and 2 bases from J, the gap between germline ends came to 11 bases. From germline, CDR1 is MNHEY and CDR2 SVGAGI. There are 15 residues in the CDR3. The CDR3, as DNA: TGTGCCAGCAGTTACGCCAGGCCCCCCACAGATACGCAGTATTTT. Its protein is CASSYARPPTDTQYF.

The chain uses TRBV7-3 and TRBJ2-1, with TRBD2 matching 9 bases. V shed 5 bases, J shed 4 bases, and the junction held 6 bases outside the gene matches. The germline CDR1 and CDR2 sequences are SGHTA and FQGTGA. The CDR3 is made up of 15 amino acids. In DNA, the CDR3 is TGTGCCAGCAGCCCGTCTAGCGGGACATACAATGAGCAGTTCTTC. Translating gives CASSPSSGTYNEQFF. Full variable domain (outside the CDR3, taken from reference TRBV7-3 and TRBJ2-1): GAGVSQTPSNKVTEKGKYVELRCDPISGHTALYWYRQSLGQGPEFLIYFQGTGAADDSGLPNDRFFAVRPEGSVSTLKIQRTERGDSAVYLCASSPSSGTYNEQFFGPGTRLTVL.

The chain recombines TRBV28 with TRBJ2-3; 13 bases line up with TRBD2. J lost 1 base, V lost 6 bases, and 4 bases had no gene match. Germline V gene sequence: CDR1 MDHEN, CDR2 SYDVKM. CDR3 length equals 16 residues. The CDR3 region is CASRPGTSGGTDTQYF. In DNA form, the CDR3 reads TGTGCCAGCAGGCCCGGGACTAGCGGGGGCACAGATACGCAGTATTTT. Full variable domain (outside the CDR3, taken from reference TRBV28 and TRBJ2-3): DVKVTQSSRYLVKRTGEKVFLECVQDMDHENMFWYRQDPGLGLRLIYFSYDVKMKEKGDIPEGYSVSREKKERFSLILESASTNQTSMYLCASRPGTSGGTDTQYFGPGTRLTVL.

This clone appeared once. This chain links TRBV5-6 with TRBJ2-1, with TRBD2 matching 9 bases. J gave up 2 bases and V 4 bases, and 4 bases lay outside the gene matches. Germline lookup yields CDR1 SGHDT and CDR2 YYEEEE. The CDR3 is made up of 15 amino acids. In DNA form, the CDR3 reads TGTGCCAGCAGCGAACTAGCGGGTACCTACAATGAGCAGTTCTTC. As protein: CASSELAGTYNEQFF.

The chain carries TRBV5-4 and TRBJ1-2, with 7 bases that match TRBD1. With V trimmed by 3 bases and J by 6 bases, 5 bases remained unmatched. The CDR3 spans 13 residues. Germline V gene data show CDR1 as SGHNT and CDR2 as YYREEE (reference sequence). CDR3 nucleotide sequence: TGTGCCAGCAGCTCACAGGGGATGGATGGCTACACCTTC. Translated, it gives CASSSQGMDGYTF.

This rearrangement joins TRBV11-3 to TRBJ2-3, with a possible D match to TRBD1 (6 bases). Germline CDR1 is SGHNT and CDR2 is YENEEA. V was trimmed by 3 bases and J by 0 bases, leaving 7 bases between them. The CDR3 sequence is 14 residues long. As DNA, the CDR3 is TGTGCCAGCAGCTTGGACAGAAGCACAGATACGCAGTATTTT. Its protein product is CASSLDRSTDTQYF.

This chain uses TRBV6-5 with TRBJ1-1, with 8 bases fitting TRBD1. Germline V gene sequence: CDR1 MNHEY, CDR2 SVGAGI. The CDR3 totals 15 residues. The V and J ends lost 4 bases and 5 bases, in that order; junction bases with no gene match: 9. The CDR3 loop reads CASSLAGGAGTEAFF. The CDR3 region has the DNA TGTGCCAGCAGTTTGGCAGGGGGCGCGGGGACTGAAGCTTTCTTT.

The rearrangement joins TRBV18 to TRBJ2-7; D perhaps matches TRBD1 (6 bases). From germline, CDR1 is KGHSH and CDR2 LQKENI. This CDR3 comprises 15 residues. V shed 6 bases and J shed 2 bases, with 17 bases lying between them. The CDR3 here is CASSKGLGDTYEQYF. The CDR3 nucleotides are TGTGCCAGCTCCAAGGGGCTTGGGGACACCTACGAGCAGTACTTC. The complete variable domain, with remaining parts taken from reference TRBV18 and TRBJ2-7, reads NAGVMQNPRHLVRRRGQEARLRCSPMKGHSHVYWYRQLPEEGLKFMVYLQKENIIDESGMPKERFSAEFPKEGPSILRIQQVVRGDSAAYFCASSKGLGDTYEQYFGPGTRLTVT.

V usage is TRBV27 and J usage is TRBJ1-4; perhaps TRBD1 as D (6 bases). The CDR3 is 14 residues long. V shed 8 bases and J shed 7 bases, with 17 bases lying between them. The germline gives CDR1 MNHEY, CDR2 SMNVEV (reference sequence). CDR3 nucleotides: TGTGCCAGCTCTTACGGCAGGGGTGGTGAAAAACTGTTTTTT. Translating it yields CASSYGRGGEKLFF.

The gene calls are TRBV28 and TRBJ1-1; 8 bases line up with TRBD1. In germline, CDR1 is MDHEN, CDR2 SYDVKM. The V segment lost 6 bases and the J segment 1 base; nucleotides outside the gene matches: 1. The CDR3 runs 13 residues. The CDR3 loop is CASSGQGNTEAFF. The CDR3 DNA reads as TGTGCCAGCAGCGGACAGGGGAACACTGAAGCTTTCTTT.

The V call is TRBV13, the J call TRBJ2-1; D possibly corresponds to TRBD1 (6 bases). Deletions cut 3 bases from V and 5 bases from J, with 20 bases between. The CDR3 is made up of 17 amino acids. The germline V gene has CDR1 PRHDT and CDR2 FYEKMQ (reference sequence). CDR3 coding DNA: TGTGCCAGCAGCTTCGCCGAGGGGGTTGGGCGCCACAATGAGCAGTTCTTC. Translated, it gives CASSFAEGVGRHNEQFF.

CDR3 coding DNA: TGTGCCAGCAGCTTAGCGGAGCCAGATACGCAGTATTTT. It translates to CASSLAEPDTQYF. The rearrangement joins TRBV7-2 to TRBJ2-3; D is unresolved. Germline assignment: CDR1 SGHTA and CDR2 FQGNSA. CDR3 length: 13 amino acids. V lost 0 bases and J lost 4, with 5 bases in between.